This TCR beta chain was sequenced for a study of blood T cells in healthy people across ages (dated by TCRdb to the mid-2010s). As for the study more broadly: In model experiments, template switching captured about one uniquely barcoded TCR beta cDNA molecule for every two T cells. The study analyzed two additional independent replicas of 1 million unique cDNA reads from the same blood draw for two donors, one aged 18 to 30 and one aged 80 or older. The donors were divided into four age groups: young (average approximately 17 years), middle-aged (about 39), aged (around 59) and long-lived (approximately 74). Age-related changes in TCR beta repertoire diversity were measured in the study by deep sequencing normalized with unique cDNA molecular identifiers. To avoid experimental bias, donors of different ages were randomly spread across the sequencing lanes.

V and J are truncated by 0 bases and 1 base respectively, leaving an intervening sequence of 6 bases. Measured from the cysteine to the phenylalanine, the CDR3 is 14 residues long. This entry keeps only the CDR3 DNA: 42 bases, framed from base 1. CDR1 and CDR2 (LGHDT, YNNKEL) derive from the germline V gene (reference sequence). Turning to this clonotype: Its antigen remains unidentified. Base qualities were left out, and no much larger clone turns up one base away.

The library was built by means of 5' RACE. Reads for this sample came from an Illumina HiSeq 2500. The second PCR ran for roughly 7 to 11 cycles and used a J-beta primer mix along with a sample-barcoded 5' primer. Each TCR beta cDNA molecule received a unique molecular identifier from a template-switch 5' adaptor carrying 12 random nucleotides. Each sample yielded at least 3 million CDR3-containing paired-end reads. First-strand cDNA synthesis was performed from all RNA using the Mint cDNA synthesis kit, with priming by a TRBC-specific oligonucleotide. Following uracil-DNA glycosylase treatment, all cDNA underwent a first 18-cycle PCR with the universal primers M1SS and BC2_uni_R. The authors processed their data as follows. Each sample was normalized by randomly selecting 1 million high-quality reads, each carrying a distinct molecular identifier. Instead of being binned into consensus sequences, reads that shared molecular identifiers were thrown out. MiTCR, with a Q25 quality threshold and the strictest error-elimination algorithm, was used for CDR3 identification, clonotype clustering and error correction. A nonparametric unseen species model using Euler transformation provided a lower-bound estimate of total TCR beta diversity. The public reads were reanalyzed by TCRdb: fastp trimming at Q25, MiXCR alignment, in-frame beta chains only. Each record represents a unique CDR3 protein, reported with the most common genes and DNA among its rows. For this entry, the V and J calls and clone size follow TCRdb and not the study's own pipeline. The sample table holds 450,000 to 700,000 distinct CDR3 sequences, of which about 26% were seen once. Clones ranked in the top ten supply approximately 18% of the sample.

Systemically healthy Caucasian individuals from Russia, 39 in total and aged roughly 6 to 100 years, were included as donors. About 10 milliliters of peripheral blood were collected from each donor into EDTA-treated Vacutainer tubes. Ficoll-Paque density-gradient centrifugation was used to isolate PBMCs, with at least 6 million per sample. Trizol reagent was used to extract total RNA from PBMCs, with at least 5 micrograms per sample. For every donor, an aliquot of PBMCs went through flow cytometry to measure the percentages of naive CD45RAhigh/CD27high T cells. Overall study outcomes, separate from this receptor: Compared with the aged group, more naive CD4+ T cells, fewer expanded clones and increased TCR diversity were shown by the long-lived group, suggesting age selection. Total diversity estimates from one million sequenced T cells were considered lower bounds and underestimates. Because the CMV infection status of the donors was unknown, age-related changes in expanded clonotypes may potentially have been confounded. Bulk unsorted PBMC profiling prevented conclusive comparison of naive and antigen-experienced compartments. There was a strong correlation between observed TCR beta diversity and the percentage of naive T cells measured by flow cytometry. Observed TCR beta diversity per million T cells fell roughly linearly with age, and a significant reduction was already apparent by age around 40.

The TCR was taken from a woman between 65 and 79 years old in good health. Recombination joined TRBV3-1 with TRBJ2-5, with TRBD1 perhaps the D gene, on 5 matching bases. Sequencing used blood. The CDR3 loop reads CASSQEQGQETQYF. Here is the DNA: TGTGCCAGCAGCCAAGAGCAGGGCCAAGAGACCCAGTACTTC.